Below are 7 T cell receptor beta chains sequenced from a single sample in a study of PD-L1 blockade in urothelial cancer. Time point in this sample: pretreatment peripheral blood. Clones were sequenced by immunoSEQ multiplex PCR, and TCRdb holds only the in-frame ones, with some missing. The sample holds more than 50,000 clones, 81% seen once. Source: PBMCs, taken around atezolizumab (anti-PD-L1) treatment. These receptors originate from a man aged 65 to 85 with urothelial cancer.

The chain uses TRBV12-5 and TRBJ2-4, with D perhaps matching TRBD1 (5 bases). The CDR3 is 16 amino acids. Germline V CDR1 and CDR2: LGHNT, FRNRAP. Trimming took off 5 bases at V and 1 base at J, with 15 bases between the two ends. CDR3 nucleotide sequence: TGTGCTAGTGGTCCCCCCTCGGCAGGGGCCAAAAACATTCAGTACTTC. It codes for CASGPPSAGAKNIQYF.

This clone is categorized as medium-sized (0.01 to 0.1%). This sequence joins TRBV4-1 and TRBJ2-5; the D gene is possibly TRBD1 (5 bases). In germline, CDR1 is MGHRA, CDR2 YSYEKL. Trimming shortened V by 2 bases and J by 7 bases, and 11 bases separated the two germline ends. The CDR3 sequence is 13 residues long. The CDR3 is CASSQIGAWTQYF. The CDR3, as DNA: TGCGCCAGCAGCCAAATAGGGGCGTGGACCCAGTACTTC.

The chain combines TRBV6-1 with TRBJ1-1, with D perhaps matching TRBD1 (5 bases). The CDR3 runs to 13 residues. V lost 10 bases, J lost 6 bases, and 18 bases lay in between. CDR1 is MNHNS and CDR2 is SASEGT in the germline V gene. CDR3 nucleotides: TGTGCCATAAACGACAGATATCACCCTGAAGCTTTCTTT. Protein sequence: CAINDRYHPEAFF.

The chain carries TRBV14 and TRBJ1-4; TRBD1 matches at 7 bases. Germline V CDR1 and CDR2: SGHDN, FVKESK. This CDR3 has 15 residues. After removal of 4 bases from V and 7 bases from J, the junction contained 9 bases not matched to a gene. CDR3 DNA sequence: TGTGCCAGCAGCCGACAAAAGGGGGCTGGTGAAAAACTGTTTTTT. Its protein product is CASSRQKGAGEKLFF.

CDR3 coding DNA: TGTGCCAGCAGCTTGACTTACAACAATGAGCAGTTCTTC. It codes for CASSLTYNNEQFF. This chain uses TRBV7-9 with TRBJ2-1; the D is unclear. From germline, CDR1 is SEHNR and CDR2 FQNEAQ (reference sequence). V lost 3 bases to trimming and J lost 5 bases, with 8 bases between them. The CDR3 is 13 amino acids.

The genes are TRBV7-6 and TRBJ1-3; D gene unclear. Per the germline V gene, CDR1 is SGHVS and CDR2 is FNYEAQ. The CDR3 contains 14 residues. V was pared by 2 bases and J by 3 bases, with 8 bases between. The CDR3 bases are TGTGCCAGCAGCTTAAGAGGGTTTGGAAACACCATATATTTT. This translates into CASSLRGFGNTIYF. Full variable domain (remainder filled in from reference TRBV7-6 and TRBJ1-3): GAGVSQSPRYKVTKRGQDVALRCDPISGHVSLYWYRQALGQGPEFLTYFNYEAQQDKSGLPNDRFSAERPEGSISTLTIQRTEQRDSAMYRCASSLRGFGNTIYFGEGSWLTVV.

The rearrangement joins TRBV2 to TRBJ1-4; possible D gene TRBD1, 6 bases. The CDR3 spans 12 residues. Trimming shortened V by 8 bases and J by 7 bases, and 11 bases separated the two germline ends. Per the germline V gene, CDR1 is SNHLY and CDR2 is FYNNEI. CDR3 sequence (DNA): TGTGCCAGCCGGCAGGGGCGTGAAAAACTGTTTTTT. Its translation: CASRQGREKLFF. Full variable domain (outside the CDR3, taken from reference TRBV2 and TRBJ1-4): EPEVTQTPSHQVTQMGQEVILRCVPISNHLYFYWYRQILGQKVEFLVSFYNNEISEKSEIFDDQFSVERPDGSNFTLKIRSTKLEDSAMYFCASRQGREKLFFGSGTQLSVL.